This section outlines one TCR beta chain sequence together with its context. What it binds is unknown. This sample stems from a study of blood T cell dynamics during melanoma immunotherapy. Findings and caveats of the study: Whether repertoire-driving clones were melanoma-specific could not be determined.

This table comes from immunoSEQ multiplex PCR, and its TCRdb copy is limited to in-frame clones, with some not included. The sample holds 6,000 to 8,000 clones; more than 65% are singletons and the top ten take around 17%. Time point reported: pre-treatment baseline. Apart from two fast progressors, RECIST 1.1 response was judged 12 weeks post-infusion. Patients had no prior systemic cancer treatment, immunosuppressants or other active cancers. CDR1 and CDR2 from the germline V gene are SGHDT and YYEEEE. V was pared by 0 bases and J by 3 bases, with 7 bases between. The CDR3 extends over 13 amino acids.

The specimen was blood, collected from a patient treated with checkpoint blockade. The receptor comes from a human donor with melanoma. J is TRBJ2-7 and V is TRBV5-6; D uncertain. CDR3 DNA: TGTGCCAGCAGCTTGGGGGAACTCTACGAGCAGTACTTC. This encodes CASSLGELYEQYF.